This T cell receptor beta chain was captured in a study of blood T cell repertoires in COVID-19. In the study overall: From the United States, Italy and Spain came samples of acute and convalescent COVID-19. Sample material is recorded as cDNA or gDNA derived from T cells, B-cell-depleted T cells, or PBMCs.

In the original workflow: Amplification from reference gene primers served as the basis for estimated nucleated cell counts. TCRdb keeps only in-frame clones here, not all; method: immunoSEQ multiplex PCR. Clone size and V and J calls were adopted from that table, with D and trimming inferred from the DNA. The table has roughly 200,000 clones, 75% to 85% seen once; the top ten hold 1.3%. Trimming pared 5 bases from V and 5 bases from J, leaving 15 bases between. Germline-derived CDR1 and CDR2 are LNHDA and SQIVND (reference sequence). The CDR3 runs 14 residues. Sample: peripheral blood. The sequence was collected from a woman aged 25 to 45 with COVID-19, enrolled during active disease. The V and J genes are TRBV19 and TRBJ2-5, with a tentative D call TRBD2 (5 bases). For the CDR3, the DNA is TGTGCCAGTAGTCCCCGGGTTCCGGGGGAGACCCAGTACTTC. Protein product: CASSPRVPGETQYF.